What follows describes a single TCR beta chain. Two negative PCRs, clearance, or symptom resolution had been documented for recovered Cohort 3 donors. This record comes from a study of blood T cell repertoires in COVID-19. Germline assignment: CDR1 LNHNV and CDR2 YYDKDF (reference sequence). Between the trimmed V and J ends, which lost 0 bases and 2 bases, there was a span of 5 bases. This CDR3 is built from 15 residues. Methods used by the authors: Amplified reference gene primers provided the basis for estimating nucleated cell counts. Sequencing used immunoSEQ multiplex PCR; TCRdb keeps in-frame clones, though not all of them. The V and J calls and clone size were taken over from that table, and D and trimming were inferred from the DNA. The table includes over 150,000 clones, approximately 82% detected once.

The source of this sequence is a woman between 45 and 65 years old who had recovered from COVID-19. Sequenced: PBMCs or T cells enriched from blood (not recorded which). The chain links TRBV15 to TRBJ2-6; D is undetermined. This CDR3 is CATSRDTTGANVLTF. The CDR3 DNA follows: TGTGCCACCAGCAGAGATACAACTGGGGCCAACGTCCTGACTTTC.